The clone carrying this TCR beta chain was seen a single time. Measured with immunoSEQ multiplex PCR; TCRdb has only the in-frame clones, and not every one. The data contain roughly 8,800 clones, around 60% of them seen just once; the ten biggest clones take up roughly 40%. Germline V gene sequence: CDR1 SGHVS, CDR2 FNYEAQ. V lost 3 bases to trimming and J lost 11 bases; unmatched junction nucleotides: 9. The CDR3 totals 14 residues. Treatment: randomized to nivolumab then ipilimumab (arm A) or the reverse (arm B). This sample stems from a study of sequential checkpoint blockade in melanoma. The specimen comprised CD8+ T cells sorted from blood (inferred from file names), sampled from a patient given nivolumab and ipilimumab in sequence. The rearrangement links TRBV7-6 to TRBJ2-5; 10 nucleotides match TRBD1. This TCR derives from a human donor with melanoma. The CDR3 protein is CASSFRDRGEEQYF. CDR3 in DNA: TGTGCCAGCAGCTTCAGGGACAGGGGAGAGGAGCAGTACTTC.